Reported below is one T cell receptor (beta chain). TCRdb fed the 5' RACE reads into MiXCR, producing one record per CDR3 protein. The top ten clones hold about 4% of a sample with roughly 250,000 distinct CDR3 sequences, 16% of them seen once. The V end was cut by 9 bases, the J end by 2 bases, with 18 bases between. The germline CDR1 and CDR2 sequences are LNHNV and YYDKDF (reference sequence). This CDR3 region has 15 residues. This sample was included in a study of T-cell memory formation after mild COVID-19. The sequencing sample was made of PBMCs or a T cell subset sorted from them (not recorded which). This receptor was identified in a man aged 18 to 35 who had mild COVID-19 (a few samples of this study predate the infection). Cell type and time point are not known. The rearrangement joins TRBV15 to TRBJ2-3; tentatively, D is TRBD2 (7 bases). The CDR3, as DNA: TGTGCCACTCGAAAGGGGGGGACTTCCACAGATACGCAGTATTTT. This encodes CATRKGGTSTDTQYF.